The 16 T cell receptor beta chains below were found in one sample sequenced in a study of Tregs in tolerant kidney transplant recipients. Profiling relied on immunoSEQ multiplex PCR, and the TCRdb table lists in-frame clones only, not all of them. The sample contains approximately 98,000 clones, 90% of which appear only once. The sequences come from CD4+ T cells from blood, collected before the transplant. The receptors originated from a human donor who received a combined kidney and bone marrow transplant.

This clone was observed a single time. A junction boundary mismatches the germline segment, possibly from a read error. The chain is built from TRBV28 and TRBJ2-1; D possibly corresponds to TRBD2 (5 bases). The CDR3 spans 17 residues. Per germline, CDR1 MDHEN and CDR2 SYDVKM. CDR3 sequence: CASSPISGKRSNNGQFF. The CDR3 coding sequence is TGTGCCAGCAGTCCCATATCGGGGAAGCGGAGCAACAATGGGCAGTTCTTC.

The rearrangement uses TRBV6-1 and TRBJ1-4; 9 positions match TRBD1. After removal of 4 bases from V and 12 bases from J, the junction contained 12 bases not matched to a gene. Germline V CDR1 and CDR2: MNHNS, SASEGT. This CDR3 has 15 amino acids. CDR3 protein: CASSVGRTGVPELFF. The CDR3 nucleotides read TGTGCCAGCAGTGTTGGGAGGACAGGGGTCCCAGAACTGTTTTTT.

The chain joins TRBV6-5 to TRBJ2-7; unclear D gene. Looked up from germline, CDR1 is MNHEY and CDR2 is SVGAGI. V was cut by 6 bases and J by 1 base, with 7 bases left in between. The CDR3 spans 12 residues. CDR3 coding DNA: TGTGCCAGCAGGCGGTCGTCCTACGAGCAGTACTTC. Protein: CASRRSSYEQYF.

This chain joins TRBV27 and TRBJ2-7, with 8 bases that match TRBD1. The CDR3 covers 14 residues. The germline V gene encodes CDR1 MNHEY and CDR2 SMNVEV (reference sequence). V lost 5 bases, J lost 6 bases, and 9 bases stayed unmatched. CDR3 sequence: CASSLLLQGGEQYF. The CDR3, as DNA: TGTGCCAGCAGTCTCCTCTTACAGGGGGGCGAGCAGTACTTC.

The gene calls are TRBV14 and TRBJ2-1, with D possibly matching TRBD1 (6 bases). Germline CDR1 SGHDN, CDR2 FVKESK. V was cut by 6 bases and J by 10 bases, with 16 bases left in between. The CDR3 is made up of 13 amino acids. The chain's CDR3 is CASSRTALFEQFF. CDR3 nucleotide sequence: TGTGCCAGCAGTCGGACAGCCCTTTTCGAGCAGTTCTTC.

CDR3 in amino acids: CASSLTGVGELFF. The CDR3 DNA reads TGTGCCAGCAGTTTGACAGGGGTCGGGGAGCTGTTTTTT. The J gene is TRBJ2-2, the V gene TRBV27; the match to TRBD1 covers 8 bases. CDR3 length: 13 amino acids. V shed 3 bases, J shed 7 bases, and the junction held 1 base outside the gene matches. CDR1 and CDR2 (germline): MNHEY, SMNVEV (reference sequence).

This chain uses TRBV19 with TRBJ1-5; tentatively, D is TRBD1 (6 bases). Germline V lookup: CDR1 LNHDA, CDR2 SQIVND (reference sequence). The V gene lost 4 bases and the J gene lost 11 bases, with 21 bases spanning the gap. The CDR3 spans 15 residues. The CDR3 region is CASSKNTGMSWAQHF. In nucleotides, the CDR3 is TGTGCCAGTAGTAAAAACACAGGGATGTCATGGGCCCAGCATTTT. The variable domain in full, with the rest retrieved from reference TRBV19 and TRBJ1-5, is DGGITQSPKYLFRKEGQNVTLSCEQNLNHDAMYWYRQDPGQGLRLIYYSQIVNDFQKGDIAEGYSVSREKKESFPLTVTSAQKNPTAFYLCASSKNTGMSWAQHFGDGTRLSIL.

The table lists this clone with a count of one. This sequence joins TRBV28 and TRBJ1-5; D not certain. The V gene lost 6 bases and the J gene lost 2 bases, with 11 bases spanning the gap. The CDR3 totals 14 residues. Germline lookup yields CDR1 MDHEN and CDR2 SYDVKM. In nucleotides, the CDR3 is TGTGCCAGCAGAGAAGTCAGTCGCAATCAGCCCCAGCATTTT. It specifies CASREVSRNQPQHF.

This chain joins TRBV6-5 and TRBJ1-5, with 7 bases identical to TRBD1. Unmatched junction bases numbered 4, after V lost 6 bases and J lost 2 bases. From germline, CDR1 is MNHEY and CDR2 SVGAGI. There are 14 residues in the CDR3. CDR3 sequence reads: CASRPDRGNQPQHF. For the CDR3, the DNA is TGTGCCAGCAGGCCCGACAGGGGCAATCAGCCCCAGCATTTT.

The V call is TRBV2, the J call TRBJ1-6; 9 bases map to TRBD1. The CDR3 runs to 18 residues. Germline-derived CDR1 and CDR2 are SNHLY and FYNNEI. V dropped 4 bases and J dropped 0; count of bases not matched to a gene: 7. DNA of the CDR3: TGTGCCAGCAGTGGGTACAGGGGGCGCGACTCCTATAATTCACCCCTCCACTTT. Its protein is CASSGYRGRDSYNSPLHF.

The chain joins TRBV10-2 to TRBJ2-5; 11 bases match TRBD2. The germline CDR1 and CDR2 sequences are WSHSY and SAAADI. This CDR3 region has 16 residues. The junction had 6 bases not matched to a gene; V was cut back by 2 bases and J by 4 bases. The CDR3, as DNA: TGCGCCAGCAGTGAGGTAACTAGCGGGAGTGGAGAGACCCAGTACTTC. Protein: CASSEVTSGSGETQYF.

The CDR3 here is CKSGLLGTEAFF. CDR3 DNA sequence: TGTAAATCGGGTCTACTAGGCACTGAAGCTTTCTTT. This chain uses TRBV18 with TRBJ1-1; D is unresolved. Germline V CDR1 and CDR2: KGHSH, LQKENI. CDR3 length: 12 amino acids.

This chain links TRBV5-6 with TRBJ2-2; 13 bases fit TRBD2. The CDR3 sequence is 16 residues long. With 2 bases clipped from V and 5 bases from J, the junction kept 3 bases outside the gene matches. CDR1 is SGHDT and CDR2 is YYEEEE in the germline V gene. DNA for the CDR3: TGTGCCAGCAGCTTCGGACTAGCGGGAGTGACCGGGGAGCTGTTTTTT. The encoded protein is CASSFGLAGVTGELFF.

The CDR3 coding sequence is TGTGCCATCAGGCCACTAGCGGGGGGAGACACCGGGGAGCTGTTTTTT. Protein product: CAIRPLAGGDTGELFF. The V call is TRBV10-3, the J call TRBJ2-2, with 12 bases aligning to TRBD2. The CDR3 loop spans 16 amino acids. Trimming at V came to 6 bases and at J to 3 bases, leaving 5 bases not matched to a gene. Per the germline V gene, CDR1 is ENHRY and CDR2 is SYGVKD.

J is TRBJ2-1 and V is TRBV21-1; TRBD2 is taken as the D call from the table, unchecked against the DNA. TRBV21-1 is reported as a pseudogene. The CDR3 consists of 13 residues. The CDR3 is CARNPGRWKEQFF. The CDR3 nucleotides are TGTGCCAGGAACCCGGGGAGATGGAAAGAGCAGTTCTTC.

V usage is TRBV10-3 and J usage is TRBJ2-7; 16 bases are a match to TRBD2. The trim removed 2 bases at V and 1 base at J, leaving 2 bases unmatched. CDR1 and CDR2 from the germline V gene are ENHRY and SYGVKD. CDR3 length: 17 residues. CDR3 region: CAISEPGLAGGSYEQYF. The CDR3, as DNA: TGTGCCATCAGTGAGCCGGGACTAGCGGGAGGGTCCTACGAGCAGTACTTC.